This paragraph reports one T cell receptor (beta chain). Its antigen is as yet unknown. After removal of 5 bases from V and 7 bases from J, the junction contained 11 bases not matched to a gene. Germline lookup yields CDR1 MDHEN and CDR2 SYDVKM. CDR3 length equals 15 residues. Assay used: immunoSEQ multiplex PCR; TCRdb lists only in-frame clones, some missing. The table records 240,000 or so clones, approximately 95% of them present only once. The data were taken from a study of T cell responses to AZD1222 COVID-19 vaccine. At the level of the study: It was second doses at about 4 or about 12 weeks that were pooled.

Overall study results and limits: The study found vaccine-associated CD4 TCRs spanning spike, dominant at 160-218 and 743-854.

The sequence was obtained from an adult in good health. The chain carries TRBV28 and TRBJ1-5, with TRBD1 matching 7 bases. The sample was peripheral blood, taken on day 0 of AZD1222 vaccination. For the CDR3, the DNA is TGTGCCAGCAGTCCGGTTTACAGGGGTCCACAGCCCCAGCATTTT. It encodes CASSPVYRGPQPQHF.